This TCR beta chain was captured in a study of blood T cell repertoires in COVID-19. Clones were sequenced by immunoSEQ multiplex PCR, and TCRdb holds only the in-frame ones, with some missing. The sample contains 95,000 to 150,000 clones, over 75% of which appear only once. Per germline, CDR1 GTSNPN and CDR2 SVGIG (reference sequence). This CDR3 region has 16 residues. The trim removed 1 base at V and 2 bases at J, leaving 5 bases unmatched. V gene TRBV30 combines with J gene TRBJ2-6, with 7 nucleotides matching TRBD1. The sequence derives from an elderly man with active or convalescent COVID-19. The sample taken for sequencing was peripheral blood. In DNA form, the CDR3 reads TGTGCCTGGAGTGACGGCAGGGGGACTGGGGCCAACGTCCTGACTTTC. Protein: CAWSDGRGTGANVLTF.